A selection of T cell receptor beta chains follows, all from one sample in a study of blood T cell repertoires in COVID-19. Data came from immunoSEQ multiplex PCR; TCRdb stores just in-frame clones and leaves some out. Here the sample spans approximately 70,000 clones, about 68% being singletons. Source material: peripheral blood. These TCRs come from a woman in her sixties or seventies with acute or convalescent COVID-19. CDR3s include the opening cysteine and the closing phenylalanine or tryptophan. D genes are given only for firm matches. A row's size may be missing; if present it is once, few, many or a size class.

TRBV25-1	TRBJ1-6	.	.	CASSYPGPRRGSPLHF	TGTGCCAGCAGTTACCCTGGGCCTCGAAGGGGTTCACCCCTCCACTTT
TRBV9	TRBJ2-2	few	.	CASPRRDFVTGELFF	TGTGCCAGCCCACGGCGCGACTTCGTCACCGGGGAGCTGTTTTTT
TRBV27	TRBJ1-1	once	TRBD1	CASSSGGHVSEAFF	TGTGCCAGCAGTTCAGGGGGCCATGTCTCTGAAGCTTTCTTT
TRBV6-5	TRBJ1-2	few	TRBD1	CASIWDRAAGYTF	TGTGCCAGCATTTGGGACAGGGCAGCAGGCTACACCTTC
TRBV28	TRBJ1-6	.	.	CASLGSYNSPLHF	TGTGCCAGCCTAGGCTCCTATAATTCACCCCTCCACTTT
TRBV19	TRBJ1-2	.	.	CASSPMAGTGGGYTF	TGTGCCAGTAGTCCCATGGCTGGAACCGGGGGTGGCTACACCTTC
TRBV6-5	TRBJ1-2	.	TRBD1	CASTKAGTGNGYTF	TGTGCCAGCACCAAAGCCGGGACAGGGAATGGCTACACCTTC
TRBV7-6	TRBJ2-5	.	TRBD1	CASSSQRGHPGRETQYF	TGTGCCAGCAGCTCCCAGAGGGGGCACCCTGGTCGAGAGACCCAGTACTTC
TRBV7-2	TRBJ1-2	few	.	CASSLGSGYTF	TGTGCCAGCAGCTTAGGTTCGGGCTACACCTTC
TRBV27	TRBJ1-5	once	.	CASSSSRASQPQHF	TGTGCCAGCAGTTCTAGCCGGGCTTCTCAGCCCCAGCATTTT